This T cell receptor beta chain came from a study of shared clonotypes between healthy human individuals (dated by TCRdb to 2018 to 2021). For the wider study: The cohort comprised a couple of women and a few men aged 18 to 49 years. To increase sequencing depth and limit assay-specific biases, different laboratories used diverse techniques to prepare libraries and sequence TCR repertoires. To estimate repertoire size and how much clonotype sharing occurs between individuals, the study deeply sequenced the blood TCR repertoires of five healthy adults. Per donor, leukapheresis produced somewhere between about 0.8 and 9 billion PBMCs. For each donor, three plates each were used for CD4 naive and CD4 memory, two plates were used for CD8 naive, and one plate was used for CD8 memory.

Using the deep immunoSEQ assay, multiplex PCR amplified TCR CDR3 regions from genomic DNA. Extracted genomic DNA from each cell subset was spread evenly across all wells of several immunoSEQ 96-well plates, with each plate serving as a replicate. For sorted subsets, approximately 210 ng genomic DNA, equal to tens of thousands of T cell genomes, was loaded into each replicate PCR. Purified libraries were measured with a Qubit 3.0 fluorometer, size-checked on a Bioanalyzer 2100, and measured again with the KAPA Library Quantification kit. A separate single-read 150-cycle Illumina NextSeq 550 flow cell was used to sequence each immunoSEQ 96-well plate. In the source study's methods: Because the immunoSEQ output included only junctional sequences and no quality scores, the filtering could not be the same as the filtering used for full-length reads. Sequences were annotated with PyIR, a Python wrapper for IgBLAST v1.9, and V/J genes and CDR3 were assigned using IMGT germline references. Reads with weak V/J assignments (E-value above 1e-6), missing CDR3, stop codons, out-of-frame junctions, or ambiguous translated residues were removed. V3J clonotypes were defined by identical inferred V gene, J gene, and CDR3 amino acid sequence. The percentage overlap between two repertoires was calculated by dividing the number of shared unique clonotypes by the size of the smaller repertoire. Richness of each repertoire was evaluated using RTK rarefaction, the Chao1 estimator, and Recon v2.1 estimates of unobserved clonotypes. Generation probabilities for all TCRbeta clonotypes obtained by the gDNA method from a handful of donors were computed using OLGA. TCRdb retrieved this table from immuneACCESS and kept in-frame rearrangements only. Not all clones are present; in checked studies, unresolved V genes account for under half, and no reason is known for the remainder. V, J and clone size are those of that table, while D and trimming were read from the DNA. The sample profile shows about 590,000 clones; less than 97% of them were found once. The ten largest clones add up to over 0.09% of the sample.

From the cysteine up to the phenylalanine, the CDR3 has a length of 17 residues. The CDR3 DNA has 51 bases and is translated from base 1. The germline V gene (reference sequence) yields LNHDA for CDR1 and SQIVND for CDR2. The V and J ends are trimmed by 0 bases and 0 bases, leaving 12 bases between them. Comments on this clone: Its antigen is not yet known. One base away there is no much larger clone; base qualities are not given.

What the study reported, not specific to this receptor: Pairwise subsampling indicated that sequencing depth was expected to affect the degree of clonotype sharing among donors. Rarefaction of sorted-subset datasets indicated incomplete sequencing despite the large sequencing depth. When several donors were compared, the shared fraction of clonotypes was around 4.6% for naive CD4, 3.5% to 4% for naive CD8, more than 2% for memory CD4, and 0.35% to 0.4% for memory CD8. Sampling was restricted to blood, and TCR repertoires in tissues likely differ from the TCR repertoires found in blood. Naive subsets generally had larger estimated clonotype richness than memory subsets did. Compared with non-shared clonotypes, the clonotypes found in all four sorted-subset donors had higher generation probabilities. The small number of donors limited the genetic and exposure-history diversity represented.

CD8 naive samples were CD45RO-negative cells positively selected for CCR7, giving a CD45RA+CCR7+ population that excluded TemRA cells. The donors were healthy, HIV-negative adults with no recently reported acute infections or vaccinations. All donors were Caucasian adults living in Nashville, Tennessee, USA. Blood was obtained by leukapheresis, after which PBMCs were separated by Ficoll-Histopaque density gradient centrifugation and cryopreserved in liquid nitrogen vapor phase. Analytical flow cytometry was used to check the purity and quantity of every magnetically sorted T cell population. Each sorted fraction had its genomic DNA isolated and then quantified by UV absorbance on a Nanodrop 2000c.

The clonotype originates from a woman aged 30 to 39 in good health. Input material: naive CD8+ T cells sorted from blood. The sample's cell subset or site label is to be understood as: CD45RA+CCR7+. Rearrangement joined TRBV19 to TRBJ2-1; D gene: possibly TRBD2, on 6 matching bases. The CDR3 here reads CASSIDAGSPSYNEQFF. The DNA sequence is TGTGCCAGTAGTATAGATGCGGGATCCCCCTCCTACAATGAGCAGTTCTTC. Extended through the reference TRBV19 and TRBJ2-1 proteins, this CDR3 yields the full variable domain: DGGITQSPKYLFRKEGQNVTLSCEQNLNHDAMYWYRQDPGQGLRLIYYSQIVNDFQKGDIAEGYSVSREKKESFPLTVTSAQKNPTAFYLCASSIDAGSPSYNEQFFGPGTRLTVL.